Listed below are T cell receptor beta chains from one sample, sequenced in a study of beta chain features in type 1 diabetes. Using immunoSEQ multiplex PCR, the repertoire was profiled, and TCRdb retains in-frame clones only, with some absent. The repertoire holds 500,000 to 800,000 clones, 9.5% to 15% seen once, with more than 0.095% in the top ten. The sample consisted of naive CD4+ T cells from blood. The receptors were sampled from a man between 25 and 39 years old with type 1 diabetes. The CDR3 runs from the conserved cysteine through the conserved F or W. The D gene is left open where the match is weak.

v_call	cdr3_length	d_call	j_call	cdr3_aa
TRBV7-9	16	-	TRBJ1-2	CASSFMTALTGYGYTF
TRBV5-1	14	TRBD1	TRBJ2-1	CASSPGTANNEQFF
TRBV28	15	TRBD2	TRBJ2-7	CASRSTGAGAYEQYF
TRBV28	15	-	TRBJ2-7	CASSGVGTLGYEQYF
TRBV19	15	-	TRBJ2-4	CASSIGVGNWDIQYF
TRBV10-3	14	TRBD1	TRBJ2-2	CAISGQGNTGELFF
TRBV4-3	15	TRBD1	TRBJ2-3	CASSQVGTATDTQYF
TRBV11-2	14	-	TRBJ2-3	CASSLARGTDTQYF
TRBV7-2	13	-	TRBJ1-2	CASSSTPNYGYTF
TRBV7-2	12	-	TRBJ2-5	CASSQGGETQYF
TRBV28	12	-	TRBJ2-7	CASRPMGVEQYF
TRBV2	17	TRBD2	TRBJ2-1	CASSEDTGGTIYNEQFF
TRBV10-3	13	-	TRBJ1-2	CAISAGGSYGYTF
TRBV6-6	15	TRBD2	TRBJ2-4	CASSYRGEAKNIQYF
TRBV5-1	15	-	TRBJ2-3	CASSPGGQDADTQYF
TRBV4-3	16	TRBD2	TRBJ2-1	CASSHASGGAGNEQFF
TRBV7-2	15	-	TRBJ2-2	CASTPRVANTGELFF
TRBV28	13	-	TRBJ2-1	CASIRASYNEQFF
TRBV7-3	13	-	TRBJ1-1	CASSAGMNTEAFF
TRBV27	13	-	TRBJ1-2	CASSLERGYGYTF
TRBV11-3	16	TRBD2	TRBJ2-5	CASSAGLAGVQETQYF
TRBV9	14	-	TRBJ1-2	CASSVQGADYGYTF
TRBV4-2	16	-	TRBJ1-5	CASSQDARGSNQPQHF
TRBV7-2	13	-	TRBJ1-2	CASSRTTGNGYTF
TRBV7-3	15	TRBD2	TRBJ2-2	CASSKSGTREGELFF